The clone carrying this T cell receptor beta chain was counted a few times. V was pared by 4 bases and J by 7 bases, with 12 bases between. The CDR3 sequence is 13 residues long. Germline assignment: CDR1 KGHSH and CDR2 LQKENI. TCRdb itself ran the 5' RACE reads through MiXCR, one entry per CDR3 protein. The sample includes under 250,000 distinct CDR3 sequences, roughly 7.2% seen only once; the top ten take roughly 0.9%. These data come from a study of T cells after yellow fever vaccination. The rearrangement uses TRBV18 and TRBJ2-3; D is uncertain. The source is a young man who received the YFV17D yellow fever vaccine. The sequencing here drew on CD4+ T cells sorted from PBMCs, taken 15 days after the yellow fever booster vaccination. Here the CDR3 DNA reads TGTGCCAGCTCACTCCTCCCGGCCAATACGCAGTATTTT. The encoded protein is CASSLLPANTQYF.